The present T cell receptor (beta chain) was sequenced within a study of cytomegalovirus exposure and HLA in healthy donors. The study, taken as a whole, reports: The authors later found HLA-associated TCR beta chains more clonally expanded than equally common others. It was only CMV serostatus that was available as immune exposure information. According to a later analysis, donors in an Asian-associated ancestry cluster reportedly had fewer N-insertions than the roughly 720-donor mean.

PCR primers comprised 60 Vbeta and 13 Jbeta primers. Measured with immunoSEQ multiplex PCR; TCRdb has only the in-frame clones, and not every one. The data show over 130,000 clones, around 74% seen once. The CDR3 covers 15 residues. V lost 4 bases, J lost 2 bases, and 4 bases stayed unmatched. Germline CDR1 reads SGHRS; CDR2 reads YFSETQ. This clone occurred a few times. The antigen is unknown. This sequence originates from a man aged 45-60 years in good health and CMV-seropositive. The chain couples TRBV5-1 to TRBJ1-2; 11 bases line up with TRBD1. The specimen was PBMCs. Written as DNA, the CDR3 is TGCGCCAGCAGCGGGAGGACAGGGGGCAACTATGGCTACACCTTC. This encodes CASSGRTGGNYGYTF.